What follows are 18 T cell receptor beta chains derived from one specimen sequenced in a study of shared clonotypes between healthy human individuals. Positive CCR7 selection of CD45RO-negative cells yielded the naive CD8 cells, and terminally differentiated effector memory CD45RA+ cells were excluded. Sequenced by immunoSEQ multiplex PCR; TCRdb stores in-frame clones only, minus some. The table lists about 1,800,000 clones, about 94% of them singletons, with more than 0.9% in the top ten. The sequenced sample was naive CD8+ T cells sorted from blood. The source of these receptors is a man aged 18 to 29 in good health.

V and J are TRBV4-1 and TRBJ1-4, with a weak D call TRBD1 (5 bases). Trimming pared 3 bases from V and 0 bases from J, leaving 17 bases between. This CDR3 spans 18 amino acids. Germline V gene lookup returns CDR1 MGHRA and CDR2 YSYEKL. CDR3 amino acids: CASSQGPAPISTNEKLFF. The CDR3 bases are TGCGCCAGCAGCCAGGGACCAGCCCCTATATCAACTAATGAAAAACTGTTTTTT.

A remark on this clone: Within the sample, other DNA sequences also encode this same CDR3. The chain combines TRBV30 with TRBJ1-1; D not resolved. This CDR3 spans 12 amino acids. V lost 4 bases and J 2 bases, leaving 8 bases between the germline ends. Germline CDR1 reads GTSNPN; CDR2 reads SVGIG (reference sequence). The CDR3 sequence: CAWIAGNTEAFF. CDR3 nucleotide sequence: TGTGCCTGGATAGCAGGAAACACTGAAGCTTTCTTT. Full variable domain (rest looked up from reference TRBV30 and TRBJ1-1): SQTIHQWPATLVQPVGSPLSLECTVEGTSNPNLYWYRQAAGRGLQLLFYSVGIGQISSEVPQNLSASRPQDRQFILSSKKLLLSDSGFYLCAWIAGNTEAFFGQGTRLTVV.

This chain links TRBV10-2 with TRBJ2-2; D may be TRBD1 (6 bases). The CDR3 covers 14 residues. V lost 6 bases and J lost 3, with 11 bases in between. Germline lookup yields CDR1 WSHSY and CDR2 SAAADI. The CDR3 coding sequence is TGCGCCAGCAGCGAGACAGGTTACACCGGGGAGCTGTTTTTT. Its protein product is CASSETGYTGELFF.

The rearrangement links TRBV7-8 to TRBJ2-2, with unresolved D. The germline CDR1 and CDR2 sequences are SGHVS and FQNEAQ. The CDR3 spans 15 residues. V lost 4 bases and J 7 bases, leaving 16 bases between the germline ends. The CDR3 bases are TGTGCCAGCAGCTCCAACCCGCCCGGCGGCGGGGAGCTGTTTTTT. As protein: CASSSNPPGGGELFF.

The chain is built from TRBV15 and TRBJ2-7; D is perhaps TRBD2 (5 bases). The length of the CDR3 is 13 residues. V was shortened by 2 bases and J by 6 bases, with 11 bases between the two germline ends. Germline loops: CDR1 LNHNV, CDR2 YYDKDF (reference sequence). The CDR3: CATSRFRSVEQYF. The CDR3 DNA reads TGTGCCACCAGCAGATTCCGTAGCGTCGAGCAGTACTTC.

The rearrangement uses TRBV14 and TRBJ2-3; TRBD2 matches 11 bases. With V trimmed by 0 bases and J by 4 bases, 6 bases remained unmatched. This CDR3 has 17 residues. Germline V gives CDR1 SGHDN, CDR2 FVKESK. CDR3 nucleotide sequence: TGTGCCAGCAGCCAAGATTACACTAGCGGGAGCTCAGATACGCAGTATTTT. Its protein product is CASSQDYTSGSSDTQYF.

The CDR3 loop reads CASSHRAEPQETQYF. DNA for the CDR3: TGCGCCAGCAGCCACCGAGCAGAACCTCAAGAGACCCAGTACTTC. V is TRBV4-3 and J is TRBJ2-5; no reliable D call. The CDR3 has 15 residues. Looked up from germline, CDR1 is LGHNA and CDR2 is YSLEER. Trimming removed 3 bases from V and 2 bases from J, with 13 bases in between.

The V gene is TRBV6-5, the J gene TRBJ1-2; no reliable D call. The CDR3 length is 12 residues. Germline V gene sequence: CDR1 MNHEY, CDR2 SVGAGI. The V and J ends lost 6 bases and 8 bases respectively, with 13 bases between them. The CDR3 nucleotides are TGTGCCAGCAGCCAGGACCGCTGGGGCTACACCTTC. It yields the protein CASSQDRWGYTF.

In its sample, this clone was seen a few times. Other DNA sequences in the sample encode the same CDR3. The V gene is TRBV7-9, the J gene TRBJ2-7; no definite D call. V lost 3 bases to trimming and J lost 7 bases, with 10 bases between them. CDR3 length: 12 residues. CDR1 and CDR2 (germline): SEHNR, FQNEAQ (reference sequence). The CDR3 coding sequence is TGTGCCAGCAGCTTCGGCGAAGGTGAGCAGTACTTC. Translated, it gives CASSFGEGEQYF.

The gene calls are TRBV7-9 and TRBJ1-1, with a possible D match to TRBD1 (5 bases). The length of the CDR3 is 15 residues. Germline values: CDR1 SEHNR, CDR2 FQNEAQ (reference sequence). Deletions cut 1 base from V and 1 base from J, with 10 bases between. CDR3: CASSLVARANTEAFF. DNA of the CDR3: TGTGCCAGCAGCTTAGTAGCCAGGGCGAACACTGAAGCTTTCTTT.

The J gene is TRBJ2-1, the V gene TRBV29-1, with TRBD1 as a possible D gene (7 bases). In germline, CDR1 is SQVTM, CDR2 ANQGSEA. The CDR3 is made up of 15 amino acids. V lost 3 bases to trimming and J lost 7 bases, with 19 bases between them. The DNA of the CDR3 is TGCAGCGTTGAGGAGGGGGCCGCGGGACGGAATGAGCAGTTCTTC. This sequence encodes CSVEEGAAGRNEQFF.

Regarding this clone: Other DNA sequences in this specimen translate into the identical CDR3. The rearrangement uses TRBV11-2 and TRBJ2-5; no clear D. V was clipped by 3 bases and J by 0 bases, with 5 bases between them. The germline gives CDR1 SGHAT, CDR2 FQNNGV. The CDR3 runs 13 residues. CDR3 sequence (DNA): TGTGCCAGCAGCTTCCCAGACCAAGAGACCCAGTACTTC. It codes for CASSFPDQETQYF.

The chain employs TRBV19 and TRBJ1-2, with 7 bases lining up with TRBD1. V was pared by 6 bases and J by 3 bases, with 7 bases of the junction left unmatched. The length of the CDR3 is 14 residues. Germline loops: CDR1 LNHDA, CDR2 SQIVND (reference sequence). In DNA, the CDR3 is TGTGCCAGTAGGGCAGGGGGTGACTACTATGGCTACACCTTC. It specifies CASRAGGDYYGYTF.

V and J are TRBV10-3 and TRBJ2-3; no clear D gene. Trimming shortened V by 11 bases and J by 5 bases, and 5 bases separated the two germline ends. Germline loops: CDR1 ENHRY, CDR2 SYGVKD. The CDR3 has 9 amino acids. Here the CDR3 DNA reads TGTGCCGCCGGAGATACGCAGTATTTT. Translating gives CAAGDTQYF.

The chain combines TRBV28 with TRBJ2-2; 8 bases line up with TRBD2. With V trimmed by 7 bases and J by 3 bases, 13 bases remained unmatched. This CDR3 has 17 residues. CDR1 and CDR2 from the germline V gene are MDHEN and SYDVKM. CDR3 region: CASTPAVAGGYTGELFF. The CDR3, as DNA: TGTGCCAGCACCCCGGCTGTGGCGGGGGGTTACACCGGGGAGCTGTTTTTT.

The rearrangement links TRBV25-1 to TRBJ2-2; possibly TRBD2 for D (6 bases). Germline CDR1 and CDR2: MGHDK and SYGVNS. CDR3 length: 14 residues. Deletions cut 0 bases from V and 5 bases from J, with 7 bases between. The DNA for the CDR3 is TGTGCCAGCAGTGAATATGGGGGGACCGGGGAGCTGTTTTTT. Translating gives CASSEYGGTGELFF.

This chain uses TRBV11-2 with TRBJ2-5; 12 bases agree with TRBD2. The junction had 5 bases not matched to a gene; V was cut back by 5 bases and J by 4 bases. CDR1 and CDR2 (germline): SGHAT, FQNNGV. The CDR3 contains 15 residues. The CDR3 coding sequence is TGTGCCAGCAGCCTACTAGCGGGAGGTGCAGAGACCCAGTACTTC. As protein: CASSLLAGGAETQYF.

This clone was detected only once. The chain joins TRBV27 to TRBJ2-7; maybe TRBD1 (6 bases). Trimming took off 5 bases at V and 5 bases at J, with 13 bases between the two ends. CDR3 length equals 13 residues. Germline V lookup: CDR1 MNHEY, CDR2 SMNVEV (reference sequence). CDR3 bases: TGTGCCAGCAGTATTAACAGGGTAAACGAGCAGTACTTC. Its translation: CASSINRVNEQYF.